What follows are 22 T cell receptor beta chains derived from one specimen sequenced in a study of radiation and T cells in renal cell carcinoma. TCRdb keeps only in-frame clones here, not all; method: immunoSEQ multiplex PCR. Here the sample spans 150,000 to 200,000 clones, about 88% being singletons. The time point: blood 4 weeks post-SBRT, at nephrectomy. Documented treatment: 15 Gy SBRT to primary tumor, nephrectomy 4 weeks later. The sample was blood, taken from a patient whose treatment included radiotherapy and nephrectomy. Receptor source: a woman aged 50 to 60 with renal cell carcinoma.

The chain has TRBV18 and TRBJ1-1, with TRBD1 identical over 9 bases. J was trimmed by 4 bases and V by 2 bases; bases with no gene match: 8. This CDR3 contains 16 residues. The germline CDR1 and CDR2 sequences are KGHSH and LQKENI. The CDR3 DNA follows: TGTGCCAGCTCACCATTAGAAACAGGGGGCTTCACTGAAGCTTTCTTT. Amino acids: CASSPLETGGFTEAFF.

The chain combines TRBV29-1 with TRBJ1-2; D is unclear. Trimming cost V 0 bases and J 0 bases, with 11 bases left between them. CDR1 and CDR2 (germline): SQVTM, ANQGSEA. The CDR3 is 15 amino acids. As DNA, the CDR3 is TGCAGCGTTGAAGAGATCCGGGGAGCTAACTATGGCTACACCTTC. Its protein product is CSVEEIRGANYGYTF. Filled out from reference TRBV29-1 and TRBJ1-2, the complete variable domain reads SAVISQKPSRDICQRGTSLTIQCQVDSQVTMMFWYRQQPGQSLTLIATANQGSEATYESGFVIDKFPISRPNLTFSTLTVSNMSPEDSSIYLCSVEEIRGANYGYTFGSGTRLTVV.

The chain uses TRBV5-1 and TRBJ2-5; 8 bases align to TRBD2. Trimming cost V 3 bases and J 4 bases; bases outside gene matches: 14. Germline V CDR1 and CDR2: SGHRS, YFSETQ. The CDR3 covers 17 residues. The CDR3 nucleotides read TGCGCCAGCAGCTCTGCATGGAACGGGGGGGCCGGAGAGACCCAGTACTTC. Its protein is CASSSAWNGGAGETQYF.

The V and J genes are TRBV6-5 and TRBJ1-1; 9 bases match TRBD1. The CDR3 is made up of 15 amino acids. Losses at the gene ends were 6 bases for V and 2 bases for J; bases not matched to a gene: 7. CDR1 MNHEY and CDR2 SVGAGI come from the germline V gene. CDR3 DNA: TGTGCCAGCAGCGAATGGGACAGGGTTAACACTGAAGCTTTCTTT. Its protein is CASSEWDRVNTEAFF.

The V call is TRBV14, the J call TRBJ1-2, with unresolved D. The germline gives CDR1 SGHDN, CDR2 FVKESK. This CDR3 has 15 amino acids. V shed 0 bases and J shed 4 bases, with 12 bases lying between them. Here the CDR3 reads CASSQDPREPYGYTF. In DNA form, the CDR3 reads TGTGCCAGCAGCCAAGATCCCCGCGAACCCTATGGCTACACCTTC.

This chain connects TRBV19 to TRBJ1-1, with 10 bases fitting TRBD1. The CDR3 is made up of 16 amino acids. CDR1 and CDR2 from the germline V gene are LNHDA and SQIVND (reference sequence). Germline trimming cut 5 bases from V and 6 bases from J; bases unmatched to any gene: 12. In nucleotides, the CDR3 is TGTGCCAGTAGTCTAGGACAGGGGGGCGTCCTCTCTGAAGCTTTCTTT. As protein: CASSLGQGGVLSEAFF.

This clone was seen more than once but under ten times. The chain uses TRBV5-1 and TRBJ1-1; D gene ambiguous. The V end was cut by 5 bases, the J end by 2 bases, with 10 bases between. In germline, CDR1 is SGHRS, CDR2 YFSETQ. This CDR3 comprises 13 residues. The CDR3: CASSGQVNTEAFF. CDR3 DNA sequence: TGCGCCAGCAGTGGGCAGGTCAACACTGAAGCTTTCTTT.

This chain connects TRBV18 to TRBJ2-7; D is ambiguous. The germline V and J ends were trimmed by 6 bases and 0 bases, with 6 bases remaining between them. Germline lookup yields CDR1 KGHSH and CDR2 LQKENI. CDR3 length: 12 amino acids. The CDR3 loop reads CASSSSSYEQYF. CDR3 sequence (DNA): TGTGCCAGCTCCTCGAGCTCCTACGAGCAGTACTTC.

The chain links TRBV20-1 to TRBJ1-1, with D possibly matching TRBD1 (5 bases). The CDR3 contains 11 residues. The ends were cut back, 7 bases at V and 0 bases at J, with 6 bases in the middle. Germline CDR1 DFQATT, CDR2 SNEGSKA (reference sequence). The CDR3, as DNA: TGCAGTGGACAGATGAACACTGAAGCTTTCTTT. Translated: CSGQMNTEAFF.

The chain links TRBV2 to TRBJ1-6; 9 bases are shared with TRBD1. Per the germline V gene, CDR1 is SNHLY and CDR2 is FYNNEI. This CDR3 comprises 15 residues. V gave up 2 bases and J gave up 7 bases; unmatched junction bases: 3. Here the CDR3 reads CASSEIGQGNSPLHF. In DNA, the CDR3 is TGTGCCAGCAGTGAAATCGGACAGGGGAATTCACCCCTCCACTTT.

The chain employs TRBV5-1 and TRBJ2-5; 7 bases line up with TRBD1. Germline V gene lookup returns CDR1 SGHRS and CDR2 YFSETQ. V dropped 2 bases and J dropped 4; count of bases not matched to a gene: 5. The CDR3 covers 14 residues. CDR3 DNA: TGCGCCAGCAGCTTAATACAGGGGCCAGAGACCCAGTACTTC. This translates into CASSLIQGPETQYF.

V gene TRBV19 combines with J gene TRBJ1-3; 8 nucleotides align to TRBD1. After removal of 4 bases from V and 5 bases from J, the junction contained 7 bases not matched to a gene. Germline CDR1 and CDR2: LNHDA and SQIVND (reference sequence). The CDR3 totals 15 residues. This CDR3 is CASSTWTGRRNTIYF. The CDR3 coding sequence is TGTGCCAGTAGTACCTGGACAGGGAGGAGAAACACCATATATTTT.

Only one count was recorded for this clone. The chain is built from TRBV10-3 and TRBJ1-1; D call uncertain. CDR1 and CDR2 (germline): ENHRY, SYGVKD. The CDR3 runs to 16 residues. V lost 2 bases and J lost 3, with 16 bases in between. CDR3 sequence: CAISEGPSAEDTEAFF. The CDR3 region has the DNA TGTGCCATCAGTGAGGGGCCATCAGCCGAGGACACTGAAGCTTTCTTT.

This rearrangement joins TRBV9 to TRBJ1-2; TRBD1 might be the D (5 bases). V dropped 2 bases and J dropped 7 bases, with 15 bases sitting between them. Germline CDR1 and CDR2: SGDLS and YYNGEE. There are 14 residues in the CDR3. The CDR3 loop is CASSVVGELSGYTF. In DNA, the CDR3 is TGTGCCAGCAGCGTTGTAGGGGAGTTATCTGGCTACACCTTC. The full variable domain, in which reference TRBV9 and TRBJ1-2 provide the parts outside the CDR3, is DSGVTQTPKHLITATGQRVTLRCSPRSGDLSVYWYQQSLDQGLQFLIQYYNGEERAKGNILERFSAQQFPDLHSELNLSSLELGDSALYFCASSVVGELSGYTFGSGTRLTVV.

This rearrangement joins TRBV4-2 to TRBJ2-7; no clear D gene. Per the germline V gene, CDR1 is LGHNA and CDR2 is YNFKEQ. This CDR3 is built from 13 residues. Trimming left V 0 bases short and J 7 bases short, with 10 bases between. CDR3: CASSQEDLVEQYF. In DNA form, the CDR3 reads TGTGCCAGCAGCCAAGAGGACCTAGTAGAGCAGTACTTC.

The CDR3 loop is CASRPDIVNTEAFF. The CDR3 DNA follows: TGTGCCAGCAGGCCCGACATAGTGAACACTGAAGCTTTCTTT. This sequence joins TRBV6-6 and TRBJ1-1; D remains ambiguous. Germline V gives CDR1 MNHNY, CDR2 SVGAGI (reference sequence). This CDR3 comprises 14 residues. V lost 6 bases and J 0 bases, leaving 11 bases between the germline ends.

This CDR3 is CASSPGQGHSGANVLTF. The CDR3 bases are TGTGCCAGCTCACCGGGACAGGGCCACTCTGGGGCCAACGTCCTGACTTTC. This chain connects TRBV18 to TRBJ2-6; TRBD1 matches 9 bases. The germline V gene encodes CDR1 KGHSH and CDR2 LQKENI. This CDR3 has 17 amino acids. V lost 3 bases, J lost 0 bases, and 3 bases stayed unmatched.

The count of this clone is one. The V and J genes are TRBV5-6 and TRBJ1-6; D is undetermined. CDR1 is SGHDT and CDR2 is YYEEEE in the germline V gene. The V end was cut by 4 bases, the J end by 0 bases, with 11 bases between. The CDR3 has 16 residues. CDR3 DNA sequence: TGTGCCAGCAGCCCGGACCGGGCCTCCTATAATTCACCCCTCCACTTT. As protein: CASSPDRASYNSPLHF.

V gene TRBV9 combines with J gene TRBJ2-5, with 8 positions matching TRBD1. CDR1 is SGDLS and CDR2 is YYNGEE in the germline V gene. The CDR3 spans 13 residues. V trimming: 7 bases; J trimming: 4 bases; junction bases outside the gene matches: 6. The CDR3 spells CASGQGGGETQYF. CDR3 coding DNA: TGTGCCAGCGGACAGGGAGGAGGAGAGACCCAGTACTTC.

The V call is TRBV6-1, the J call TRBJ1-2; 9 bases line up with TRBD1. The V gene's germline CDR1 is MNHNS and CDR2 SASEGT. The CDR3 sequence is 15 residues long. Unmatched junction bases numbered 9, after V lost 6 bases and J lost 4 bases. Here the CDR3 reads CASRVGQGPTYGYTF. The CDR3 DNA sequence: TGTGCCAGCAGAGTAGGACAGGGGCCCACCTATGGCTACACCTTC.

On this clone itself: Distinct nucleotide sequences in the sample also encode this CDR3. The gene calls are TRBV19 and TRBJ1-6; D not certain. Trimming took off 3 bases at V and 6 bases at J, with 3 bases between the two ends. The CDR3 runs to 12 residues. CDR1 is LNHDA and CDR2 is SQIVND in the germline V gene (reference sequence). CDR3 sequence reads: CASSILNSPLHF. Here the CDR3 DNA reads TGTGCCAGTAGTATTCTTAATTCACCCCTCCACTTT.

This chain links TRBV19 with TRBJ2-1, with 7 bases that match TRBD2. With V trimmed by 4 bases and J by 9 bases, 12 bases remained unmatched. This CDR3 comprises 15 residues. Germline loops: CDR1 LNHDA, CDR2 SQIVND (reference sequence). CDR3 coding DNA: TGTGCCAGTAGTACCGGGACTACGTTTGGCGGTGAGCAGTTCTTC. Residues: CASSTGTTFGGEQFF.